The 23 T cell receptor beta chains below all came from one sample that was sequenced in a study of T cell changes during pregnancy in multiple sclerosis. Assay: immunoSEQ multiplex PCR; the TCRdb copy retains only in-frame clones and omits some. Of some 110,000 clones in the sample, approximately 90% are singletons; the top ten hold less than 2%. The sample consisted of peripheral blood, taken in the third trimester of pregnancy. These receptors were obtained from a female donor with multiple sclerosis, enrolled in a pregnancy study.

The chain's CDR3 is CAIRRTSGPGSSYNEQFF. CDR3 nucleotide sequence: TGTGCCATCAGGAGGACTAGCGGGCCCGGAAGCTCCTACAATGAGCAGTTCTTC. The gene calls are TRBV10-3 and TRBJ2-1; TRBD2 agrees at 11 bases. The V gene's germline CDR1 is ENHRY and CDR2 SYGVKD. The CDR3 length is 18 residues. The J segment lost 0 bases and the V segment lost 6 bases, leaving 10 bases of the junction unmatched.

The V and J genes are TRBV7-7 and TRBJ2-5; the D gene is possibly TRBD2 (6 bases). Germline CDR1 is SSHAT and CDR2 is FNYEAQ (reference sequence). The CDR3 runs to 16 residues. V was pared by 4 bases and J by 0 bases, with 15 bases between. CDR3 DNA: TGTGCCAGCAGCTCCCGAGGGGAGCGGGACCAAGAGACCCAGTACTTC. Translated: CASSSRGERDQETQYF.

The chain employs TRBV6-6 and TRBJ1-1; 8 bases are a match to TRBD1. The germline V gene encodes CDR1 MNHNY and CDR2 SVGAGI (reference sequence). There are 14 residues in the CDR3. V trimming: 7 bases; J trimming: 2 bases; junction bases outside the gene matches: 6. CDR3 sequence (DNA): TGTGCCAGCAACGGGGACAGGTCTAACACTGAAGCTTTCTTT. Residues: CASNGDRSNTEAFF.

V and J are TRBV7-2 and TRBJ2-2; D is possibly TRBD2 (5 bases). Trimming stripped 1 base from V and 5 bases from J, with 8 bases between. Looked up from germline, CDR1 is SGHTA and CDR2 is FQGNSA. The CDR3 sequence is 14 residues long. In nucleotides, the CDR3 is TGTGCCAGCAGCTTAGAGCGGCAGACCGGGGAGCTGTTTTTT. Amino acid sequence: CASSLERQTGELFF.

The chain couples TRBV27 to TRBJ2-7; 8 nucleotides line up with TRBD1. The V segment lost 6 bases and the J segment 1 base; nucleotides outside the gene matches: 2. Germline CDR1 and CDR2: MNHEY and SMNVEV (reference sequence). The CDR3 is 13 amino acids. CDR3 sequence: CASSGTGSYEQYF. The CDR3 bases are TGTGCCAGCAGCGGGACAGGATCCTACGAGCAGTACTTC.

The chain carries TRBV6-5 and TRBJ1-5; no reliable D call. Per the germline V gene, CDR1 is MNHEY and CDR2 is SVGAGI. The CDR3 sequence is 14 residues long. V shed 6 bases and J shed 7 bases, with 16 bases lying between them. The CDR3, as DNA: TGTGCCAGCAGCATGATCAACGGTATCCAGCCCCAGCATTTT. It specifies CASSMINGIQPQHF.

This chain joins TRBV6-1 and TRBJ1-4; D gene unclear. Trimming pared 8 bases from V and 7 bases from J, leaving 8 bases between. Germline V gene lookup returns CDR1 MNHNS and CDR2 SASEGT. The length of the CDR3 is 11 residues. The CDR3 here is CASRVAEKLFF. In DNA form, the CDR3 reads TGTGCCAGCCGGGTTGCTGAAAAACTGTTTTTT.

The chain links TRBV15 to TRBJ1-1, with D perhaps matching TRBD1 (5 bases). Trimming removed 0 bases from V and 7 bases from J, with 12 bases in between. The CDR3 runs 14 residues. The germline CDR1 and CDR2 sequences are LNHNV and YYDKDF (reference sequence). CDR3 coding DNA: TGTGCCACCAGCAGAGAGGAACAGGTGCTTGAAGCTTTCTTT. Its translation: CATSREEQVLEAFF. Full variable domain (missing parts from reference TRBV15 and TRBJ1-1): DAMVIQNPRYQVTQFGKPVTLSCSQTLNHNVMYWYQQKSSQAPKLLFHYYDKDFNNEADTPDNFQSRRPNTSFCFLDIRSPGLGDTAMYLCATSREEQVLEAFFGQGTRLTVV.

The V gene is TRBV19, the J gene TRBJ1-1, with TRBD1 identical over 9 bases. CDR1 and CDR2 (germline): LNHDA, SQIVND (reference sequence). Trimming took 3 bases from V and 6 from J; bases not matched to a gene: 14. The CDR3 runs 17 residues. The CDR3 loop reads CASSILPGQGKGSEAFF. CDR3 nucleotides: TGTGCCAGTAGTATCCTCCCGGGACAGGGAAAGGGATCTGAAGCTTTCTTT.

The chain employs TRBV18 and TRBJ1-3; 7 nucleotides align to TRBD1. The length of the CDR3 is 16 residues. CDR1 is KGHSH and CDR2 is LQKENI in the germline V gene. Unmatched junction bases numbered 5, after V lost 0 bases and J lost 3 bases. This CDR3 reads CASSPPIQGIGNTIYF. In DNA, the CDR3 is TGTGCCAGCTCACCACCTATACAGGGGATTGGAAACACCATATATTTT.

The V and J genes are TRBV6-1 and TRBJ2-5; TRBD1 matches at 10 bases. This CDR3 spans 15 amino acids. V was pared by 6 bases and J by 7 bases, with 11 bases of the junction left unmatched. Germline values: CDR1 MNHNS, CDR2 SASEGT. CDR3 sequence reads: CASRNRQGAEGTQYF. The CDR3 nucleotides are TGTGCCAGCAGAAACAGACAGGGGGCAGAAGGGACCCAGTACTTC.

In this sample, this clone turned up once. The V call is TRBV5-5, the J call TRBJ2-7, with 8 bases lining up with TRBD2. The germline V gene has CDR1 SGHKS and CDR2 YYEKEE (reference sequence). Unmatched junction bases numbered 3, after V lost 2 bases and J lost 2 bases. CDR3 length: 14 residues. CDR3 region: CASSFGGRTYEQYF. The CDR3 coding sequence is TGTGCCAGCAGCTTTGGCGGGAGGACCTACGAGCAGTACTTC. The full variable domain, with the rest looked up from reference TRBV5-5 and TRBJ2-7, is DAGVTQSPTHLIKTRGQQVTLRCSPISGHKSVSWYQQVLGQGPQFIFQYYEKEERGRGNFPDRFSARQFPNYSSELNVNALLLGDSALYLCASSFGGRTYEQYFGPGTRLTVT.

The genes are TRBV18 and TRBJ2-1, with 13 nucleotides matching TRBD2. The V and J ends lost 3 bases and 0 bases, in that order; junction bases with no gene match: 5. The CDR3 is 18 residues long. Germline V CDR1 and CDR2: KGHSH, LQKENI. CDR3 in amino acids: CASSPGTSGDGSYNEQFF. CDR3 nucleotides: TGTGCCAGCTCACCCGGGACTAGCGGGGACGGCTCCTACAATGAGCAGTTCTTC. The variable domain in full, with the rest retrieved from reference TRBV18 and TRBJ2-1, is NAGVMQNPRHLVRRRGQEARLRCSPMKGHSHVYWYRQLPEEGLKFMVYLQKENIIDESGMPKERFSAEFPKEGPSILRIQQVVRGDSAAYFCASSPGTSGDGSYNEQFFGPGTRLTVL.

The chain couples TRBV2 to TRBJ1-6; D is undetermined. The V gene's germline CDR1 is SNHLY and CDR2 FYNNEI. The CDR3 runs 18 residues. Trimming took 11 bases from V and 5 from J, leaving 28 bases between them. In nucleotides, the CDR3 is TGTGCCGTCGAACTCCTTGATTCGGGAACTATAAATAATTCACCCCTCCACTTT. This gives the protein CAVELLDSGTINNSPLHF.

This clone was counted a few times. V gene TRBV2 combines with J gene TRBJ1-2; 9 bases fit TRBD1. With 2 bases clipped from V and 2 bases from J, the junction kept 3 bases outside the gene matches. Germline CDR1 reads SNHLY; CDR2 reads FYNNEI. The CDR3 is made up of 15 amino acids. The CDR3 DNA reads TGTGCCAGCAGTGAATGGGGACAGGGCAACTATGGCTACACCTTC. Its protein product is CASSEWGQGNYGYTF.

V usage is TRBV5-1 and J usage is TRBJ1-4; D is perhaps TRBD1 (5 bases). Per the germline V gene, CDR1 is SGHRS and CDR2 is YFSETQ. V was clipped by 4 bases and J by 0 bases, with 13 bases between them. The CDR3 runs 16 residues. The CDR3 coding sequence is TGCGCCAGCAGCCCCCACGACAGTCCAACTAATGAAAAACTGTTTTTT. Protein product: CASSPHDSPTNEKLFF.

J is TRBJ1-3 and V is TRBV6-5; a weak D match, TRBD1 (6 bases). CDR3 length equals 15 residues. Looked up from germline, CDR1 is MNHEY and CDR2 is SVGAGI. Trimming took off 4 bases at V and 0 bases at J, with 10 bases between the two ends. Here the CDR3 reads CASSFDRSSGNTIYF. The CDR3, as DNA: TGTGCCAGCAGTTTTGACAGGTCCTCTGGAAACACCATATATTTT.

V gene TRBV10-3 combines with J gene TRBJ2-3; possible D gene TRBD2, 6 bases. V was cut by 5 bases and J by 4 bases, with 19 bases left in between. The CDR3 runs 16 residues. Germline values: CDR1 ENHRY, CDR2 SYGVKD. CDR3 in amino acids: CAISRGLSGLADTQYF. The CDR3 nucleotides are TGTGCCATCAGTAGGGGACTTTCCGGACTGGCAGATACGCAGTATTTT.

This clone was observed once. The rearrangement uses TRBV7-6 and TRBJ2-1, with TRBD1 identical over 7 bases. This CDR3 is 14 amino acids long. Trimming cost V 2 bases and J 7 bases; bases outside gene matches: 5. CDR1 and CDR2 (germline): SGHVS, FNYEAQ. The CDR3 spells CASSLRTGANEQFF. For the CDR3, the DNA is TGTGCCAGCAGCTTAAGGACAGGCGCGAATGAGCAGTTCTTC.

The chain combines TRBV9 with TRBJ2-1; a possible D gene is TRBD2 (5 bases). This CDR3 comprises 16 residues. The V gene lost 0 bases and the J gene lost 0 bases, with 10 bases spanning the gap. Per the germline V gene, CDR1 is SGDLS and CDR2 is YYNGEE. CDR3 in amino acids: CASSVGVALSYNEQFF. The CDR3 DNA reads TGTGCCAGCAGCGTAGGGGTAGCGCTCTCCTACAATGAGCAGTTCTTC.

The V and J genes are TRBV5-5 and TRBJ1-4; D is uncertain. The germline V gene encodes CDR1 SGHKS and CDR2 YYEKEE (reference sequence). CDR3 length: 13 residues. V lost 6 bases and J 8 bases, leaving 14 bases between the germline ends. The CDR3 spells CASIQVPKEKLFF. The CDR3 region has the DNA TGTGCCAGCATCCAGGTACCGAAGGAAAAACTGTTTTTT.

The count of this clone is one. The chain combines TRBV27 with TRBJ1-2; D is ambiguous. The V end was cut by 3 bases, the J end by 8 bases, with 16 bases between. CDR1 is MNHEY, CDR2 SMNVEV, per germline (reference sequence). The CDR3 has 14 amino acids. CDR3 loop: CASSFTFLAGGYTF. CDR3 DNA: TGTGCCAGCAGTTTTACGTTTTTAGCTGGGGGCTACACCTTC.

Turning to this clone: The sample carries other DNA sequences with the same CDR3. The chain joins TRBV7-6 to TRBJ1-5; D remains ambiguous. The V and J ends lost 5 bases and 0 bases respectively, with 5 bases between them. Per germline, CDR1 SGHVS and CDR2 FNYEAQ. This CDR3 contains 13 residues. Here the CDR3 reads CASSPYSNQPQHF. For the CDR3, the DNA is TGTGCCAGCAGCCCTTATAGCAATCAGCCCCAGCATTTT.